This T cell receptor (beta chain) appears in the sequencing data of a study of blood T cell repertoires in COVID-19. Study as a whole: Collection of acute and convalescent COVID-19 samples took place in the United States, Italy and Spain. Sample material is recorded as cDNA or gDNA derived from T cells, B-cell-depleted T cells, or PBMCs.

The CDR3 is made up of 18 amino acids. CDR1 SGHTA and CDR2 FQGNSA come from the germline V gene. Trimming stripped 2 bases from V and 0 bases from J, with 19 bases between. TCRdb's copy holds only in-frame clones and misses some; the assay was immunoSEQ multiplex PCR. The sample holds about 40,000 clones, around four fifths seen once. This TCR came from a man aged 45-65 years with active or convalescent COVID-19. Sequenced sample: peripheral blood. The chain joins TRBV7-2 to TRBJ2-5, with a weak D call TRBD2 (6 bases). The CDR3 DNA follows: TGTGCCAGCAGCTTAAGTCGCTTCGGACTACCGTACCAAGAGACCCAGTACTTC. Its translation is CASSLSRFGLPYQETQYF.